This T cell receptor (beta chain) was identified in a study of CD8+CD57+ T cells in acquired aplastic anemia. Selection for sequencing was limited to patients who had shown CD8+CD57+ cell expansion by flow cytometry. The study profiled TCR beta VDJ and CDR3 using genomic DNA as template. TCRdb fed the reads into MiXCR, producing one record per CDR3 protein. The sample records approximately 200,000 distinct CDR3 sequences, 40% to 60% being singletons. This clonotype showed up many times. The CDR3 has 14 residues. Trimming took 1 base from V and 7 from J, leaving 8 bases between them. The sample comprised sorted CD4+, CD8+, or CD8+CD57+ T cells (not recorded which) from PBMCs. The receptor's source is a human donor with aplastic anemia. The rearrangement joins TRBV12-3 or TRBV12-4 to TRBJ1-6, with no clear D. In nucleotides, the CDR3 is TGTGCCAGCAGTTTAGGGGGAGGGAATTCACCCCTCCACTTT. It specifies CASSLGGGNSPLHF.